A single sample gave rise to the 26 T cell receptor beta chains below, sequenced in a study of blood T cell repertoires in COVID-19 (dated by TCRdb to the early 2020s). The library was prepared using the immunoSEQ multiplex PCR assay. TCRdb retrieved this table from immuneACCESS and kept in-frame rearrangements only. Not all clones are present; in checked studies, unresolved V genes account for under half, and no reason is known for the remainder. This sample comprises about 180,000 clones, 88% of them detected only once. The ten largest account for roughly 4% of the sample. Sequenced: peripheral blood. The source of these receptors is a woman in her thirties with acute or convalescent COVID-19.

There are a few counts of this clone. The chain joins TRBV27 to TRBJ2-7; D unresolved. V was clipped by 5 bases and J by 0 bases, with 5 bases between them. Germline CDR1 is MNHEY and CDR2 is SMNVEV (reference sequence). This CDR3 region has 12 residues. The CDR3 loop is CASSQNSYEQYF. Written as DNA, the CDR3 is TGTGCCAGCAGTCAAAACTCCTACGAGCAGTACTTC.

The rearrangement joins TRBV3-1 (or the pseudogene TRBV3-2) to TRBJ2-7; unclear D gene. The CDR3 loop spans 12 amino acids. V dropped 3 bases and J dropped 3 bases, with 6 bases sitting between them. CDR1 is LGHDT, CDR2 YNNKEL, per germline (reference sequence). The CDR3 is CASSHENYEQYF. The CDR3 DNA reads TGTGCCAGCAGCCACGAGAACTACGAGCAGTACTTC.

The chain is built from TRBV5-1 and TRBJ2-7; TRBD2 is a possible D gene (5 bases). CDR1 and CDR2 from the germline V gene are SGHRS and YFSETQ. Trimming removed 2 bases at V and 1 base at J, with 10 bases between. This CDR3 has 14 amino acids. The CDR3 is CASSLEGRSYEQYF. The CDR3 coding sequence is TGCGCCAGCAGCTTAGAGGGTCGGTCCTACGAGCAGTACTTC.

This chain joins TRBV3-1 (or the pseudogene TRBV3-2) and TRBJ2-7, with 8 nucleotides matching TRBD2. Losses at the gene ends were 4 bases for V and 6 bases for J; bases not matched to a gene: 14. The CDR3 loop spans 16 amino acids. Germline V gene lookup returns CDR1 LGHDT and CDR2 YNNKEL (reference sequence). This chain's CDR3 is CASSPRGGSGSTEQYF. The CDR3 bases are TGTGCCAGCAGCCCCAGGGGAGGAAGCGGGAGTACCGAGCAGTACTTC.

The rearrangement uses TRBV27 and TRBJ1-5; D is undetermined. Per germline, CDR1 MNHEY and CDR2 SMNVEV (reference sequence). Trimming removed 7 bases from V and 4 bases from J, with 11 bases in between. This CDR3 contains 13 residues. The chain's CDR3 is CASTPGWNQPQHF. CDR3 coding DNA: TGTGCCAGCACCCCAGGTTGGAATCAGCCCCAGCATTTT.

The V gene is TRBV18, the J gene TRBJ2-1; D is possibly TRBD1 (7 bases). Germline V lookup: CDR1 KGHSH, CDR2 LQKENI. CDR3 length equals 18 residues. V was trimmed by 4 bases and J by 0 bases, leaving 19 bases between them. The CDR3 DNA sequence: TGTGCCAGCTCACGAGTCAGGACCCAGGGGGGCTCCTACAATGAGCAGTTCTTC. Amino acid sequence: CASSRVRTQGGSYNEQFF.

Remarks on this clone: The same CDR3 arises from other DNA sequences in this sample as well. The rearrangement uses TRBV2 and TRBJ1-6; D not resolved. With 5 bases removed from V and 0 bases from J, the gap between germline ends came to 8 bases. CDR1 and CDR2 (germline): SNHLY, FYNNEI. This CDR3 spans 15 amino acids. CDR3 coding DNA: TGTGCCAGCAGTCCAGGAAGCTCCTATAATTCACCCCTCCACTTT. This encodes CASSPGSSYNSPLHF.

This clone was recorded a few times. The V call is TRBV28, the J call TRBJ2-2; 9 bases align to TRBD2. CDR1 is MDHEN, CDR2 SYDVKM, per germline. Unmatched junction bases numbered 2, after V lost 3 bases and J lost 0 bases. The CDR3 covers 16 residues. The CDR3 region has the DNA TGTGCCAGCAGTTTGGCGGGAGGGTCGAACACCGGGGAGCTGTTTTTT. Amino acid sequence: CASSLAGGSNTGELFF.

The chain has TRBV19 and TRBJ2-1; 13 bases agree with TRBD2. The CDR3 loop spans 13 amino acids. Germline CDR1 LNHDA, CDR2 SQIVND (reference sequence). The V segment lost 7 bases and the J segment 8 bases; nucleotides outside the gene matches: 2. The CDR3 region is CASMGLAGYEQFF. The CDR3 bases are TGTGCCAGTATGGGACTAGCGGGATATGAGCAGTTCTTC.

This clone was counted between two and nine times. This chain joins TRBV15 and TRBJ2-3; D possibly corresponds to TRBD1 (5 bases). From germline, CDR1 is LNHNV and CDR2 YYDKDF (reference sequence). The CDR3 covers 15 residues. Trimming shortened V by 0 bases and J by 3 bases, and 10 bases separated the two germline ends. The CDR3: CATSRETPGTDTQYF. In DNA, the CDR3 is TGTGCCACCAGCAGAGAAACGCCAGGGACAGATACGCAGTATTTT.

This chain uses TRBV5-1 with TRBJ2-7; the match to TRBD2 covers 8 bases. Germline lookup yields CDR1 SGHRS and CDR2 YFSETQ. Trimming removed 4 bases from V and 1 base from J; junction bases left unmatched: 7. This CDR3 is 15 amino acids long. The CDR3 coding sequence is TGCGCCAGCAGCCCTTCCGGGACTAGATCCTACGAGCAGTACTTC. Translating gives CASSPSGTRSYEQYF.

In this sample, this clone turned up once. This CDR3 is CASSLAGAGVETQYF. The CDR3 bases are TGTGCCAGCAGCTTGGCGGGAGCGGGCGTCGAGACCCAGTACTTC. V and J are TRBV5-4 and TRBJ2-5; weak D call: TRBD2 (6 bases). Trimming pared 0 bases from V and 5 bases from J, leaving 14 bases between. The CDR3 is 15 amino acids. CDR1 SGHNT and CDR2 YYREEE come from the germline V gene (reference sequence).

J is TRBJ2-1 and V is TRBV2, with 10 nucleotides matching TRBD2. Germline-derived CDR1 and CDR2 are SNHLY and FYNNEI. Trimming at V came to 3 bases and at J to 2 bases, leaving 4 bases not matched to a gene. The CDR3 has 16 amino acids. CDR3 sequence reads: CASSELAGDTYNEQFF. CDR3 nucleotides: TGTGCCAGCAGTGAGCTAGCGGGGGACACCTACAATGAGCAGTTCTTC.

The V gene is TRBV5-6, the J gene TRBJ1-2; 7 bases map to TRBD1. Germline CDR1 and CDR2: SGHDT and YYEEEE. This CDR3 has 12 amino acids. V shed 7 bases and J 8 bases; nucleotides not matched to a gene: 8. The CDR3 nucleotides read TGTGCCAGCTCGAAAGGGGGCCGGGGCTACACCTTC. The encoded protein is CASSKGGRGYTF.

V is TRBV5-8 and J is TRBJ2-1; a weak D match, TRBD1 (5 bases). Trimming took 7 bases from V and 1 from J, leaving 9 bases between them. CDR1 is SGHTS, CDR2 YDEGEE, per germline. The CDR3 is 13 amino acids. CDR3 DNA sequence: TGTGCCAGCTTACAGGTGTCCTACAATGAGCAGTTCTTC. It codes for CASLQVSYNEQFF.

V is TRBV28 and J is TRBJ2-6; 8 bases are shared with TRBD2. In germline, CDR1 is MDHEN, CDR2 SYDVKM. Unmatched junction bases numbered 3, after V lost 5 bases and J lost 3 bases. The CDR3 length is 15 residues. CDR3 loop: CASSPAGGGANVLTF. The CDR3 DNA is TGTGCCAGCAGTCCTGCGGGAGGTGGGGCCAACGTCCTGACTTTC.

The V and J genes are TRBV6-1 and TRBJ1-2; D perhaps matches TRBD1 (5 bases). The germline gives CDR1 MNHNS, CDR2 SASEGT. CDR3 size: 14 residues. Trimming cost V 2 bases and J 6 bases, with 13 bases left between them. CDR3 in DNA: TGTGCCAGCAGTGAATTGTCAGGGTCGAATGGCTACACCTTC. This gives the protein CASSELSGSNGYTF.

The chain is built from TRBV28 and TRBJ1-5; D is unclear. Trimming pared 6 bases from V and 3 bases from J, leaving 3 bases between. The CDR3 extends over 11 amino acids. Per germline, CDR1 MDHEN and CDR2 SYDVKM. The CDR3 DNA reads TGTGCCAGCAGCCACAATCAGCCCCAGCATTTT. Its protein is CASSHNQPQHF.

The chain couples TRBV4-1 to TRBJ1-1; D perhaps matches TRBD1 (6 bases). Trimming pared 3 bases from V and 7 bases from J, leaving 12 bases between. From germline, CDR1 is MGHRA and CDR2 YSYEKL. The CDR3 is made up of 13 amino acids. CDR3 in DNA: TGCGCCAGCAGCCAGGTCAGGGGAATTGAAGCTTTCTTT. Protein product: CASSQVRGIEAFF.

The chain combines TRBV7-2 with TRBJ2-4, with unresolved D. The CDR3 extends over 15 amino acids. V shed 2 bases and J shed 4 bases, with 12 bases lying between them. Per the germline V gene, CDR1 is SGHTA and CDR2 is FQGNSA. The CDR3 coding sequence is TGTGCCAGCAGCTTATTTTCGGAGCAAAAAAACATTCAGTACTTC. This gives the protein CASSLFSEQKNIQYF.

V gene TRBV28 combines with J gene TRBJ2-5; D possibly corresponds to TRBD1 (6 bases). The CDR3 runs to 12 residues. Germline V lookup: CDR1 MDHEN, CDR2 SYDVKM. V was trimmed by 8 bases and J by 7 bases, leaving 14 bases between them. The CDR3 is CASGQGLATQYF. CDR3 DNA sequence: TGTGCCAGCGGGCAGGGGTTGGCGACCCAGTACTTC.

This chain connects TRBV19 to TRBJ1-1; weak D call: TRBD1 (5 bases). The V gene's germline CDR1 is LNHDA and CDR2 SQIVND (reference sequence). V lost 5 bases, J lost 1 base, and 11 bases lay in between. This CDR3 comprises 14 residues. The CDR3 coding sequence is TGTGCCAGTAGTTGGCCGGGGGGGAACACTGAAGCTTTCTTT. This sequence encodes CASSWPGGNTEAFF.

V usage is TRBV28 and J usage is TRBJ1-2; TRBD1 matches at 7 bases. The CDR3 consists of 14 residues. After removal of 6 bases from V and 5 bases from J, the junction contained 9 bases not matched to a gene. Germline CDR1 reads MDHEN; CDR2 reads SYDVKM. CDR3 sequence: CASRETGQVYGYTF. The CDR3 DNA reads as TGTGCCAGCAGAGAAACAGGACAGGTATATGGCTACACCTTC.

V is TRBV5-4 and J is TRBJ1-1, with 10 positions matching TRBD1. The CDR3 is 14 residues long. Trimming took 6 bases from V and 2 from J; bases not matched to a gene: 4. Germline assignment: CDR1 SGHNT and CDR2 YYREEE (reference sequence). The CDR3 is CASKGQGTNTEAFF. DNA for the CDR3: TGTGCCAGCAAGGGACAGGGGACCAACACTGAAGCTTTCTTT.

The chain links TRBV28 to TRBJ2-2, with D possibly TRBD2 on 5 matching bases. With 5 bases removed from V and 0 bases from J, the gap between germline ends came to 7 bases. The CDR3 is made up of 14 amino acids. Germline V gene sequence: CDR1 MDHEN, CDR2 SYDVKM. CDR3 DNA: TGTGCCAGCAGTCCGGACTCGAACACCGGGGAGCTGTTTTTT. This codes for CASSPDSNTGELFF.

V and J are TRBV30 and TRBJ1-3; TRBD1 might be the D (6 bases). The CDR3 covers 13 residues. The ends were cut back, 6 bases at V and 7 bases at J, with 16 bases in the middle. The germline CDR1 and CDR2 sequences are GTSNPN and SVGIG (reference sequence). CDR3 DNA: TGTGCCTGCGAAACAGGGAGTATTAACACCATATATTTT. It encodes CACETGSINTIYF.